Following are 3 T cell receptor beta chains from one sample sequenced in a study of beta chain features in type 1 diabetes. The entirety of the isolated RNA underwent reverse transcription, so expressed TCRB transcripts were sequenced. Sequencing was performed with immunoSEQ multiplex PCR; in TCRdb, only in-frame clones are kept and a portion is missing. The sample yields some 400,000 clones, less than 15% seen once. The sequencing input was naive CD4+ T cells from blood. Receptor source: a woman under 30 in good health.

This clone was detected only a few times. The chain combines TRBV2 with TRBJ2-6; the D is unclear. The germline V gene has CDR1 SNHLY and CDR2 FYNNEI. V was pared by 4 bases and J by 0 bases, with 10 bases between. The CDR3 is 16 residues long. The CDR3 is CASSGPTISGANVLTF. The CDR3 DNA follows: TGTGCCAGCAGTGGGCCGACAATCTCTGGGGCCAACGTCCTGACTTTC.

V gene TRBV7-2 combines with J gene TRBJ1-4, with D tentatively TRBD1 (5 bases). There are 14 residues in the CDR3. V was cut by 0 bases and J by 5 bases, with 7 bases left in between. CDR1 and CDR2 from the germline V gene are SGHTA and FQGNSA. The DNA for the CDR3 is TGTGCCAGCAGCTTAGCCTGGACAAATGAAAAACTGTTTTTT. Translation: CASSLAWTNEKLFF.

V gene TRBV28 combines with J gene TRBJ2-1, with 7 positions matching TRBD1. The CDR3 extends over 11 amino acids. Germline loops: CDR1 MDHEN, CDR2 SYDVKM. The ends lost 5 bases at V and 12 bases at J; junction bases unmatched: 4. The CDR3 is CASSTRDRQFF. CDR3 in DNA: TGTGCCAGCAGTACTCGGGACAGGCAGTTCTTC.